The present T cell receptor (beta chain) was sequenced within a study of lymphopenia after photon versus proton radiotherapy. Study-wide findings and caveats: After lymphocyte nadir, photon-treated repertoires showed oligoclonal expansion, especially CD8+ Temra.

Worth noting for this clone: Its antigen is unidentified.

V was pared by 2 bases and J by 2 bases, with 3 bases between. CDR1 and CDR2 (germline): DFQATT, SNEGSKA (reference sequence). The CDR3 length is 11 residues. Sequenced by immunoSEQ multiplex PCR; TCRdb stores in-frame clones only, minus some. The sample comprises approximately 66,000 clones, approximately 84% of which are singletons, and less than 2.5% rests with the top ten. The chain carries TRBV20-1 and TRBJ2-5; D ambiguous. The specimen was peripheral blood, collected from a patient treated with photon-based radiotherapy. This clonotype originated in a middle-aged man with gastric cancer. Written as DNA, the CDR3 is TGCAGTGCTAGACTACAAGAGACCCAGTACTTC. Encoded protein: CSARLQETQYF.